These 27 T cell receptor beta chains originate from one sample sequenced in a study of T cells in Graves' hyperthyroidism and ophthalmopathy. RNA transcripts were the template for amplifying TCR beta CDR3 regions. In the first-round RT-PCR of the TCR CDR3, the HTBI primer set was used. TCRdb independently ran MiXCR on the multiplex PCR reads; one entry per CDR3 protein. The sample includes 550,000 to 700,000 distinct CDR3 sequences, 40% to 55% of them seen just once. The specimen was peripheral blood or thyroid tissue (not recorded which). Receptors originate from an adult woman with Graves' disease, either hyperthyroidism or ophthalmopathy (not recorded which).

This clonotype was recorded a few times. This chain links TRBV10-3 with TRBJ1-5; TRBD1 matches 9 bases. In germline, CDR1 is ENHRY, CDR2 SYGVKD. V was pared by 2 bases and J by 4 bases, with 6 bases of the junction left unmatched. This CDR3 region has 16 residues. CDR3 sequence: CAISERGDRGNQPQHF. The CDR3 nucleotides are TGTGCCATCAGTGAGAGGGGAGACAGGGGGAATCAGCCCCAGCATTTT.

The gene calls are TRBV7-9 and TRBJ1-1; maybe TRBD1 (5 bases). The CDR3 is 15 residues long. The V end lost 4 bases, the J end lost 1 base, and 13 bases lay between the germline ends. Germline values: CDR1 SEHNR, CDR2 FQNEAQ (reference sequence). This CDR3 reads CASSWGPIQNTEAFF. The CDR3 DNA is TGTGCCAGCAGCTGGGGACCGATACAGAACACTGAAGCTTTCTTT.

The J gene is TRBJ2-2, the V gene TRBV7-2; tentatively, D is TRBD1 (7 bases). CDR1 and CDR2 from the germline V gene are SGHTA and FQGNSA. Trimming pared 2 bases from V and 2 bases from J, leaving 18 bases between. The CDR3 loop spans 18 amino acids. The CDR3 protein is CASSLNRAGTVNTGELFF. For the CDR3, the DNA is TGTGCCAGCAGCTTAAACAGGGCGGGGACAGTAAACACCGGGGAGCTGTTTTTT. The whole variable domain, remainder taken from reference TRBV7-2 and TRBJ2-2, is GAGVSQSPSNKVTEKGKDVELRCDPISGHTALYWYRQSLGQGLEFLIYFQGNSAPDKSGLPSDRFSAERTGGSVSTLTIQRTQQEDSAVYLCASSLNRAGTVNTGELFFGEGSRLTVL.

For this clonotype: This CDR3 fails to terminate in the conserved phenylalanine or tryptophan, so it likely reflects a read error. The DNA is left out, because the CDR3 cannot be placed on it with certainty; the CDR3 is given as TCRdb lists it. The rearrangement uses TRBV7-6 and TRBJ2-6; the D segment call TRBD1 is taken from the table without a DNA check. The CDR3 totals 11 residues, both ends included. Germline V gene lookup returns CDR1 SGHVS and CDR2 FNYEAQ. CDR3 in amino acids: CASSLPGGVDT.

In its sample, this clonotype was seen a few times. The rearrangement uses TRBV30 and TRBJ2-5; 7 bases agree with TRBD1. Germline trimming cut 1 base from V and 7 bases from J; bases unmatched to any gene: 3. CDR3 length: 12 amino acids. Germline lookup yields CDR1 GTSNPN and CDR2 SVGIG (reference sequence). CDR3 in DNA: TGTGCCTGGAGTGGACAGGGCGGGACCCAGTACTTC. Residues: CAWSGQGGTQYF.

This clonotype has ten or more counts. The gene calls are TRBV12-3 or TRBV12-4 and TRBJ1-6, with 8 positions matching TRBD1. There are 15 residues in the CDR3. V lost 0 bases and J lost 9; bases outside the gene matches: 4. The CDR3 DNA reads TGTGCCAGCAGTTTAGCCCACAGGGGGGTTTCACCCCTCCACTTT. Amino acids: CASSLAHRGVSPLHF.

This clonotype was seen at least ten times. A read error may produce the germline difference seen at one junction end. The gene calls are TRBV7-7 and TRBJ2-2; 12 bases map to TRBD2. The CDR3 sequence is 17 residues long. Germline V lookup: CDR1 SSHAT, CDR2 FNYEAQ (reference sequence). The CDR3 DNA reads TGTGCTAGCAGCTCTAGTAGACTAGCGGGAGATACCGGGGAGCTGTTTTTT. Protein product: CASSSSRLAGDTGELFF.

This clonotype was detected many times. The chain is built from TRBV5-1 and TRBJ2-2; the match to TRBD2 covers 8 bases. The CDR3 runs to 15 residues. Trimming took 4 bases from V and 6 from J; bases not matched to a gene: 8. CDR1 is SGHRS and CDR2 is YFSETQ in the germline V gene. This CDR3 reads CASSGSAGAPGELFF. The DNA of the CDR3 is TGCGCCAGCAGCGGTTCAGCGGGAGCGCCCGGGGAGCTGTTTTTT.

This clonotype showed up many times. The rearrangement links TRBV28 to TRBJ2-7; TRBD1 matches 9 bases. Germline CDR1 MDHEN, CDR2 SYDVKM. V was clipped by 4 bases and J by 3 bases; unmatched bases: 4. The CDR3 runs 14 residues. The CDR3 region is CASSSGTGHYEQYF. For the CDR3, the DNA is TGTGCCAGCAGTTCCGGGACAGGGCACTACGAGCAGTACTTC.

This clonotype appeared a few times. The genes are TRBV29-1 and TRBJ1-4, with D perhaps TRBD1 (6 bases). V was clipped by 7 bases and J by 6 bases, with 24 bases between them. Germline CDR1 and CDR2: SQVTM and ANQGSEA. The CDR3 has 16 amino acids. CDR3: CSASSLRGGTDEKLFF. The CDR3 bases are TGCAGCGCCAGCAGCTTGCGGGGGGGCACGGATGAAAAACTGTTTTTT.

This clonotype occurred a few times. The J gene is TRBJ1-2, the V gene TRBV29-1; 7 positions match TRBD1. There are 12 residues in the CDR3. The trim removed 7 bases at V and 7 bases at J, leaving 9 bases unmatched. CDR1 is SQVTM and CDR2 is ANQGSEA in the germline V gene. The CDR3 coding sequence is TGCAGCGGAGGATGGAGGGGGCTTGGCTACACCTTC. Its protein product is CSGGWRGLGYTF. Complete variable domain (other parts from reference TRBV29-1 and TRBJ1-2): SAVISQKPSRDICQRGTSLTIQCQVDSQVTMMFWYRQQPGQSLTLIATANQGSEATYESGFVIDKFPISRPNLTFSTLTVSNMSPEDSSIYLCSGGWRGLGYTFGSGTRLTVV.

This clonotype was seen ten or more times. CDR3 loop: CSVVRGNTEAFF. DNA for the CDR3: TGCAGCGTTGTGCGGGGAAACACTGAAGCTTTCTTT. V usage is TRBV29-1 and J usage is TRBJ1-1, with unresolved D. Germline CDR1 SQVTM, CDR2 ANQGSEA. The CDR3 consists of 12 residues. V lost 4 bases and J lost 2, with 8 bases in between.

The chain combines TRBV29-1 with TRBJ2-7; TRBD1 matches at 7 bases. V lost 1 base and J lost 1; bases outside the gene matches: 7. CDR1 and CDR2 from the germline V gene are SQVTM and ANQGSEA. The CDR3 has 15 residues. CDR3 nucleotide sequence: TGCAGCGTTGAAGGCGGACAGGTGCCATCCTACGAGCAGTACTTC. Residues: CSVEGGQVPSYEQYF.

This chain links TRBV7-9 with TRBJ2-7; 7 bases are a match to TRBD2. The J call may be mistaken, given a closer DNA end match to TRBJ2-5. This CDR3 contains 15 residues. The germline V gene encodes CDR1 SEHNR and CDR2 FQNEAQ (reference sequence). CDR3 protein: CASSLDSGDLETQYF. The CDR3 nucleotides are TGTGCCAGCAGCTTAGACAGCGGGGATTTAGAGACCCAGTACTTC.

At least ten counts were recorded for this clonotype. The CDR3 spells CSAPNDRNYGYTF. The CDR3 DNA reads TGCAGTGCTCCAAACGACAGGAATTATGGCTACACCTTC. This chain links TRBV20-1 with TRBJ1-2; TRBD1 is a possible D gene (6 bases). From germline, CDR1 is DFQATT and CDR2 SNEGSKA (reference sequence). This CDR3 contains 13 residues. V lost 5 bases to trimming and J lost 5 bases, with 15 bases between them.

This clonotype has ten or more counts. The chain is built from TRBV4-2 and TRBJ1-3, with D tentatively TRBD1 (6 bases). Per the germline V gene, CDR1 is LGHNA and CDR2 is YNFKEQ. The V gene lost 0 bases and the J gene lost 0 bases, with 15 bases spanning the gap. This CDR3 has 18 residues. Here the CDR3 DNA reads TGTGCCAGCAGCCAAGATCTGAGGACAGAGAGCTCTGGAAACACCATATATTTT. Its translation is CASSQDLRTESSGNTIYF.

This clonotype was detected ten times or more. The chain employs TRBV7-9 and TRBJ2-7; possibly TRBD1 or TRBD2 for D (5 bases each). Trimming cost V 7 bases and J 5 bases, with 27 bases left between them. CDR3 length: 17 amino acids. Germline-derived CDR1 and CDR2 are SEHNR and FQNEAQ (reference sequence). Here the CDR3 reads CASTSLSRWGPGNEQYF. The DNA for the CDR3 is TGTGCCAGCACCTCATTATCCAGATGGGGACCGGGGAACGAGCAGTACTTC.

The rearrangement links TRBV7-2 to TRBJ1-1, with D possibly being TRBD1 (5 bases). The CDR3 length is 15 residues. V lost 5 bases and J 4 bases, leaving 17 bases between the germline ends. Germline lookup yields CDR1 SGHTA and CDR2 FQGNSA. The CDR3 DNA reads TGTGCCAGCAGCCCACAGGACAAGGTGGCCACTGAAGCTTTCTTT. Its protein product is CASSPQDKVATEAFF.

Turning to this clonotype: Germline and junction disagree at one end, which may indicate a read error. This chain joins TRBV5-1 and TRBJ1-5; D unresolved. CDR1 is SGHRS and CDR2 is YFSETQ in the germline V gene. The CDR3 runs to 9 residues. CDR3 bases: TGCGCCAGCAGCTTGGAACAGCTCTGG. Amino acids: CASSLEQLW. The full variable domain, completed using reference TRBV5-1 and TRBJ1-5, is KAGVTQTPRYLIKTRGQQVTLSCSPISGHRSVSWYQQTPGQGLQFLFEYFSETQRNKGNFPGRFSGRQFSNSRSEMNVSTLELGDSALYLCASSLEQLWGDGTRLSIL.

V gene TRBV20-1 combines with J gene TRBJ1-2; no clear D gene. CDR3 length: 14 amino acids. V was shortened by 3 bases and J by 5 bases, with 16 bases between the two germline ends. The V gene's germline CDR1 is DFQATT and CDR2 SNEGSKA (reference sequence). The CDR3: CSARVAGVGYGYTF. CDR3 coding DNA: TGCAGTGCTAGGGTAGCAGGCGTCGGATATGGCTACACCTTC.

The V call is TRBV7-8, the J call TRBJ2-5; 9 bases match TRBD1. V lost 2 bases to trimming and J lost 5 bases; unmatched junction nucleotides: 6. The CDR3 is made up of 15 amino acids. Germline values: CDR1 SGHVS, CDR2 FQNEAQ. The CDR3 here is CASSLTGGIPETQYF. CDR3 nucleotide sequence: TGTGCCAGCAGCTTAACAGGGGGCATCCCGGAGACCCAGTACTTC.

The table lists this clonotype with many counts. The V gene is TRBV2, the J gene TRBJ2-7; no clear D gene. The CDR3 runs 12 residues. V was cut by 8 bases and J by 6 bases, with 14 bases left in between. CDR1 is SNHLY and CDR2 is FYNNEI in the germline V gene. This chain's CDR3 is CASRPGWREQYF. The CDR3, as DNA: TGTGCCAGCCGACCCGGGTGGCGCGAGCAGTACTTC.

A few counts support this clonotype. V is TRBV4-1 and J is TRBJ1-1; D is possibly TRBD1 (6 bases). The V end was cut by 4 bases, the J end by 5 bases, with 26 bases between. The CDR3 length is 18 residues. Germline V lookup: CDR1 MGHRA, CDR2 YSYEKL. CDR3 loop: CASSPFGTRRLLGTEAFF. DNA of the CDR3: TGCGCCAGCAGCCCCTTCGGGACAAGGCGATTATTGGGGACTGAAGCTTTCTTT.

This clonotype was counted between two and nine times. The chain has TRBV7-8 and TRBJ1-6; tentatively, D is TRBD1 (6 bases). The CDR3 contains 14 residues. The germline CDR1 and CDR2 sequences are SGHVS and FQNEAQ. The V gene lost 1 base and the J gene lost 10 bases, with 11 bases spanning the gap. CDR3 in DNA: TGTGCCAGCAGCTTAGACAGGGTTGGATCACCCCTCCACTTT. Translation: CASSLDRVGSPLHF. The full variable domain, rest sourced from reference TRBV7-8 and TRBJ1-6, is GAGVSQSPRYKVAKRGQDVALRCDPISGHVSLFWYQQALGQGPEFLTYFQNEAQLDKSGLPSDRFFAERPEGSVSTLKIQRTQQEDSAVYLCASSLDRVGSPLHFGNGTRLTVT.

The chain couples TRBV11-2 to TRBJ1-2, with 8 bases that match TRBD1. The J segment lost 3 bases and the V segment lost 5 bases, leaving 8 bases of the junction unmatched. The CDR3 consists of 15 residues. Germline lookup yields CDR1 SGHAT and CDR2 FQNNGV. The CDR3 reads CASSVEPDRDYGYTF. Here the CDR3 DNA reads TGTGCCAGCAGCGTTGAACCGGACAGGGACTATGGCTACACCTTC.

The chain recombines TRBV20-1 with TRBJ2-5; D call uncertain. Trimming left V 6 bases short and J 3 bases short, with 11 bases between. Germline CDR1 DFQATT, CDR2 SNEGSKA (reference sequence). CDR3 size: 12 residues. The CDR3 spells CSATGLEETQYF. The CDR3 DNA follows: TGCAGTGCCACTGGTCTGGAAGAGACCCAGTACTTC.

This clonotype was seen many times. The chain recombines TRBV20-1 with TRBJ2-7, with TRBD1 matching over 7 bases. This CDR3 is 13 amino acids long. CDR1 DFQATT and CDR2 SNEGSKA come from the germline V gene (reference sequence). The V gene end was trimmed by 3 bases and the J gene end by 2 bases; junction bases not matched to a gene: 4. The CDR3 DNA reads as TGCAGTGCTAGGGGACAGAGAACCTACGAGCAGTACTTC. Translated: CSARGQRTYEQYF.